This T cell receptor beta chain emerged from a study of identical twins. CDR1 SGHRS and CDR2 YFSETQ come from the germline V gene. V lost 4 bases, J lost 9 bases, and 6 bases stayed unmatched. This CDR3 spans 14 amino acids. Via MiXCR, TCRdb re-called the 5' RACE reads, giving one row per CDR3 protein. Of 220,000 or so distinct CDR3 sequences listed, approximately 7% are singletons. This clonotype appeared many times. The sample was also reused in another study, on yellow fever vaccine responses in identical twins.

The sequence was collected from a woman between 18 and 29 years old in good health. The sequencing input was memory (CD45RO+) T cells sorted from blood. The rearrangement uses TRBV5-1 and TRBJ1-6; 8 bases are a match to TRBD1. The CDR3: CASSGGQEASPLHF. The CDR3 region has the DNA TGCGCCAGCAGCGGGGGACAGGAAGCTTCACCCCTCCACTTT.